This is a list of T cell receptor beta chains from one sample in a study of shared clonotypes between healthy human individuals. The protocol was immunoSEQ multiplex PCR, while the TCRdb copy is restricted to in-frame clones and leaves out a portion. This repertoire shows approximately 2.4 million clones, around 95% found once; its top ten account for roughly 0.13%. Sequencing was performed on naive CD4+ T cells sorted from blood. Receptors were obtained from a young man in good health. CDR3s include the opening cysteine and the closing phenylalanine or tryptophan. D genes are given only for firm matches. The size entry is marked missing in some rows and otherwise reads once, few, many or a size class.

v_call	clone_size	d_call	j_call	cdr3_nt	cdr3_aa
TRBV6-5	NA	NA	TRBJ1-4	TGTGCCAGCAGTTACTCGAGGGGCAGGGAAAAACTGTTTTTT	CASSYSRGREKLFF
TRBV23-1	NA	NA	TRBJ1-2	TGCGCCAGCAGTTGTGGGGGGCTGGGGAGATGTGGCTACACCTTC	CASSCGGLGRCGYTF
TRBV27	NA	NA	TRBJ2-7	TGTGCCAGCAGTTTACGTCCCGGGTCGCCCTACGAGCAGTACTTC	CASSLRPGSPYEQYF
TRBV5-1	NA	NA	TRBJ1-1	TGCGCCAGCAGCTCCTTAGGAGGGAACACTGAAGCTTTCTTT	CASSSLGGNTEAFF
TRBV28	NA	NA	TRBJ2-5	TGTGCCAGCAGGGGGGACGGCCGCGAGACCCAGTACTTC	CASRGDGRETQYF
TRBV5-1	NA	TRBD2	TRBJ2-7	TGCGCCAGCAGCCCGCACAAGACTAGCGGGGCCCCCTACGAGCAGTACTTC	CASSPHKTSGAPYEQYF
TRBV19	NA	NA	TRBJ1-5	TGTGCCAGTAGTATCTCAGGATTCTCCAATCAGCCCCAGCATTTT	CASSISGFSNQPQHF
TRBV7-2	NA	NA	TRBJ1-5	TGTGCCAGCAGCAGGAAGGGTGGGGATCAGCCCCAGCATTTT	CASSRKGGDQPQHF
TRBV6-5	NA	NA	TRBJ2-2	TGTGCCAGCAGAAGGGGTAGAGAGAACACCGGGGAGCTGTTTTTT	CASRRGRENTGELFF
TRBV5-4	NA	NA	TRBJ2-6	TGTGCCAGCAGCTTACCGCGGGGACCTGGGGCCAACGTCCTGACTTTC	CASSLPRGPGANVLTF
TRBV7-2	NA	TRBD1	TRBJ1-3	TGTGCCAGCAGCCCTGGACAGGGTGCTGGAAACACCATATATTTT	CASSPGQGAGNTIYF
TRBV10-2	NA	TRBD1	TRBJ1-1	TGCGCCAGCCGTGACAGGGTTAACACTGAAGCTTTCTTT	CASRDRVNTEAFF
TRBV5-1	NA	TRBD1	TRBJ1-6	TGCGCCAGCAGCTTGGCTTTCGGACAGGGGGATTCACCCCTCCACTTT	CASSLAFGQGDSPLHF
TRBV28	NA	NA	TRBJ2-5	TGTGCCAGCAGTTTCCTGTGGGGGTTCGGGGAGACCCAGTACTTC	CASSFLWGFGETQYF
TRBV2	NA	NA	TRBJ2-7	TGTGCCAGCAGTGCAAGGGGCACTAGTAGCTACGAGCAGTACTTC	CASSARGTSSYEQYF
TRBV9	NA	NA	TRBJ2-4	TGTGCCAGCAGCGTAGGCGGGGGAGAGGGGGACATTCAGTACTTC	CASSVGGGEGDIQYF
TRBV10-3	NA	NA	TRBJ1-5	TGTGCCATCAGTGAGCCCCGAGAGGGGGGTAGTCAGCCCCAGCATTTT	CAISEPREGGSQPQHF
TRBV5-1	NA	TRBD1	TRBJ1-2	TGCGCCAGCAGCATCCAGACAGGGCCCTATGGCTACACCTTC	CASSIQTGPYGYTF
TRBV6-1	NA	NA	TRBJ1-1	TGTGCCAGCAGTGACCCCGGGCGGGGCACTGAAGCTTTCTTT	CASSDPGRGTEAFF
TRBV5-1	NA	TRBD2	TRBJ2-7	TGCGCCAGCAGCTTGTTAGCGGGGGCCTTCTACGAGCAGTACTTC	CASSLLAGAFYEQYF
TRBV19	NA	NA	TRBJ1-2	TGTGCCAGTAAAGGATTAAACTATGGCTACACCTTC	CASKGLNYGYTF
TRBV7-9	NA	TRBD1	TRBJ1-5	TGTGCCAGCAGCTATTCGACAGGGAGGGACCAGCCCCAGCATTTT	CASSYSTGRDQPQHF
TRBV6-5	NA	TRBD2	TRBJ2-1	TGTGCCAGCAGTTCCACAACTAGCGCCGAGCAGTTCTTC	CASSSTTSAEQFF
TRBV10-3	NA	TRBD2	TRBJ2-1	TGTGCCGCTTGGACTAGCGGCTCCTACAATGAGCAGTTCTTC	CAAWTSGSYNEQFF
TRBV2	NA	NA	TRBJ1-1	TGTGCCAGCAGTGAAGAAAAGGGAACTGAAGCTTTCTTT	CASSEEKGTEAFF
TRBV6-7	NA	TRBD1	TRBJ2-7	TGTGCCAGCAGTTATAGATCCGACGGGGACAGGGGTTCCTACGAGCAGTACTTC	CASSYRSDGDRGSYEQYF
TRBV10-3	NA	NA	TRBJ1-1	TGTGCCATCAGTGACTGGGGCCTAGGAGCTTTCTTT	CAISDWGLGAFF
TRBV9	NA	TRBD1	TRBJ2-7	TGTGCCAGCAGCTCGGGACAGGTGGGGAACGAGCAGTACTTC	CASSSGQVGNEQYF
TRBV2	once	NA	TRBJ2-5	TGTGCCAGCAGTGAAGTCATCGGGGGAGGGACCCAGTACTTC	CASSEVIGGGTQYF
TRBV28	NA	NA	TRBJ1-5	TGTGCCAGCAGTTTGGCTCAGGGTGGGCCCCAGCATTTT	CASSLAQGGPQHF
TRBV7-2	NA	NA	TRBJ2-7	TGTGCCAGCAGCTTTCCTAGCCCCCCCTACGAGCAGTACTTC	CASSFPSPPYEQYF
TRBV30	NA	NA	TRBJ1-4	TGTGCCTGGAGTGTAGGTCGGACAAGGCCTTCAACTAATGAAAAACTGTTTTTT	CAWSVGRTRPSTNEKLFF
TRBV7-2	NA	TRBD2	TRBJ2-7	TGTGCCAGCAGCTCCCGCCCACTAGCGGTCATCTCCTACGAGCAGTACTTC	CASSSRPLAVISYEQYF
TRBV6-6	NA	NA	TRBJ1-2	TGTGCCAGCAGTCTAGCGGTTGAAAACTATGGCTACACCTTC	CASSLAVENYGYTF
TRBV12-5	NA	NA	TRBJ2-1	TGTGCTAGTGGTCGAGGACAGCCGCCCGACAATGAGCAGTTCTTC	CASGRGQPPDNEQFF
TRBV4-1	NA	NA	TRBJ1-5	TGCGCCAGCAGCCAGGTAGGGGTGGACAATCAGCCCCAGCATTTT	CASSQVGVDNQPQHF
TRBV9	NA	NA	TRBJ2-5	TGTGCCAGCAGCGTAGCTGAGGCAGGGGTACAAGAGACCCAGTACTTC	CASSVAEAGVQETQYF
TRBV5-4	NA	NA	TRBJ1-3	TGTGCCAGCAGCTTGGACCTGGGGGGAGGAAACACCATATATTTT	CASSLDLGGGNTIYF